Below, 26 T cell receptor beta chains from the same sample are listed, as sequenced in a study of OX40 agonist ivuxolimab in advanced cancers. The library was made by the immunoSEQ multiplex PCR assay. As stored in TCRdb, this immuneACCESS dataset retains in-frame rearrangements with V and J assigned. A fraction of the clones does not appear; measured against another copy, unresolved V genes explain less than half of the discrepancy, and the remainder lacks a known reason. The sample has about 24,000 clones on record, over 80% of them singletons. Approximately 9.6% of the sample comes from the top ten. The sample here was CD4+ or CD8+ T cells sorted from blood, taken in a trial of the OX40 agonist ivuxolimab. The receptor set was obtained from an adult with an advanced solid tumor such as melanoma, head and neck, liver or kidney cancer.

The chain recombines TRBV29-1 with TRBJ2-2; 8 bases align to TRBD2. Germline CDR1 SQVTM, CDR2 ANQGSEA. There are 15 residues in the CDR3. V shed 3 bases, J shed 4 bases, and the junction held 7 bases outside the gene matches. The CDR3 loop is CSVDAGGFGTGELFF. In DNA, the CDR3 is TGCAGCGTTGACGCGGGGGGATTTGGCACCGGGGAGCTGTTTTTT.

CDR3 sequence: CASNSIGNTIYF. CDR3 bases: TGTGCCAGCAATTCAATTGGAAACACCATATATTTT. The chain recombines TRBV28 with TRBJ1-3; D is unresolved. The length of the CDR3 is 12 residues. Germline CDR1 is MDHEN and CDR2 is SYDVKM. Trimming removed 7 bases at V and 3 bases at J, with 7 bases between.

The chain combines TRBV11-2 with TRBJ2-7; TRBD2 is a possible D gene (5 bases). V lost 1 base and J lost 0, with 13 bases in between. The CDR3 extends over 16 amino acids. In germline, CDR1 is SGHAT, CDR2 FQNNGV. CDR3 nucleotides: TGTGCCAGCAGCTTAGGCTCTAGCCGGAGCTCCTACGAGCAGTACTTC. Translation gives CASSLGSSRSSYEQYF.

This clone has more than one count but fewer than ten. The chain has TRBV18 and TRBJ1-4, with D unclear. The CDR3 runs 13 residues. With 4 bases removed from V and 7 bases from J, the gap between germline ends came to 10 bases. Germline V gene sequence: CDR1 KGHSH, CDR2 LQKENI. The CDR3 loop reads CASSQLGSEKLFF. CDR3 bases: TGTGCCAGCTCACAGCTGGGAAGTGAAAAACTGTTTTTT.

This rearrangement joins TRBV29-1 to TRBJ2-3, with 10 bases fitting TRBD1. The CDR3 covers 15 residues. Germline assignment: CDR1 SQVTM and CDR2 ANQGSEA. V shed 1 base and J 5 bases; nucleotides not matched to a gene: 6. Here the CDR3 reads CSVEAGTGDIDTQYF. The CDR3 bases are TGCAGCGTTGAAGCCGGGACAGGGGATATAGATACGCAGTATTTT.

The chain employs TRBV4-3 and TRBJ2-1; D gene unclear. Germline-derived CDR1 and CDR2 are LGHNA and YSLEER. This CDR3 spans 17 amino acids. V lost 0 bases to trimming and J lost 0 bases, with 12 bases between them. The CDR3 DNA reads TGCGCCAGCAGCCAAGATCTTGGCGCGAGCTCCTACAATGAGCAGTTCTTC. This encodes CASSQDLGASSYNEQFF.

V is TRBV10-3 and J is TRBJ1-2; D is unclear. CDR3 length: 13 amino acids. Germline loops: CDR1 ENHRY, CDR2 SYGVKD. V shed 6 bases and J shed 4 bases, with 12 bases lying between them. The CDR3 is CAIRAEILYGYTF. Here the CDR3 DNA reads TGTGCCATCAGAGCCGAGATCCTCTATGGCTACACCTTC.

CDR3 sequence (DNA): TGTGCCAGTAGTATAGTTCGCCTAGCGGGGACCACAGATACGCAGTATTTT. Its translation: CASSIVRLAGTTDTQYF. The genes are TRBV19 and TRBJ2-3; 9 nucleotides agree with TRBD2. J was trimmed by 2 bases and V by 1 base; bases with no gene match: 7. CDR3 length: 17 amino acids. The germline gives CDR1 LNHDA, CDR2 SQIVND (reference sequence).

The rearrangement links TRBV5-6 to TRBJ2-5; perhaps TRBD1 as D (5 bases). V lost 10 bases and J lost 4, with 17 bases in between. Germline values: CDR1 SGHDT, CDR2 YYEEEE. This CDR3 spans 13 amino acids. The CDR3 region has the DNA TGTGCCGCCCTCCAGGGTATGTTAGAGACCCAGTACTTC. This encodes CAALQGMLETQYF.

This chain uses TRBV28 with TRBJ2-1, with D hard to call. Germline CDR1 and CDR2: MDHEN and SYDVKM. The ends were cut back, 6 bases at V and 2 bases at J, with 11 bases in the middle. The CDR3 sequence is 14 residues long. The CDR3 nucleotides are TGTGCCAGCAGCCTCCTTGGAGCCTACAATGAGCAGTTCTTC. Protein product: CASSLLGAYNEQFF.

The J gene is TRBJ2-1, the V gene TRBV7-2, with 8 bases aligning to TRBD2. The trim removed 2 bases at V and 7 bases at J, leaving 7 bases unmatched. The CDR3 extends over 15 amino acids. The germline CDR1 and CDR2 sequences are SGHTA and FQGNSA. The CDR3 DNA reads TGTGCCAGCAGCTTACAAGCGGGAGTTCTTAATGAGCAGTTCTTC. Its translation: CASSLQAGVLNEQFF.

The CDR3 DNA reads as TGTGCCACCAGCAGGGCCGGGACTAGGAGGGGGGGTAACAATGAGCAGTTCTTC. It encodes CATSRAGTRRGGNNEQFF. The chain couples TRBV15 to TRBJ2-1; 8 bases are a match to TRBD2. Germline-derived CDR1 and CDR2 are LNHNV and YYDKDF (reference sequence). The CDR3 is 18 amino acids. Unmatched junction bases numbered 15, after V lost 3 bases and J lost 5 bases.

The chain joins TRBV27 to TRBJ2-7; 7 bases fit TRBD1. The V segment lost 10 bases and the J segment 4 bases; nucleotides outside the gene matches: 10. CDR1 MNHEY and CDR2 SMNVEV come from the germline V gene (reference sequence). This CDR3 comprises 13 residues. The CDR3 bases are TGTGCCATTCGGGACAGCTTTGGGTACGAGCAGTACTTC. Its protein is CAIRDSFGYEQYF.

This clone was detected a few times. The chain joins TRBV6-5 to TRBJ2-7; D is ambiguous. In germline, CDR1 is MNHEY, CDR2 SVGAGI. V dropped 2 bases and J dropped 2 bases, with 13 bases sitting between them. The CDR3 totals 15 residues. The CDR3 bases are TGTGCCAGCAGTTACCAACCGGGCCTTACCTACGAGCAGTACTTC. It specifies CASSYQPGLTYEQYF.

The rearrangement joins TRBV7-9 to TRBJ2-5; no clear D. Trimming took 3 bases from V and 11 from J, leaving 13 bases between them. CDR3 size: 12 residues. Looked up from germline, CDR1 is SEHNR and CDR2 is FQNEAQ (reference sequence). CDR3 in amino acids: CASSFTEQGQYF. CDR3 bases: TGTGCCAGCAGCTTCACCGAACAAGGGCAGTACTTC.

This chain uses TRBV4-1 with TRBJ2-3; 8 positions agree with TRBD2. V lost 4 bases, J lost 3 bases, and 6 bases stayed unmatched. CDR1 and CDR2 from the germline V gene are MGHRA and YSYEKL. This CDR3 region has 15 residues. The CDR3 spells CASSLEGGRTDTQYF. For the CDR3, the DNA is TGCGCCAGCAGCCTGGAGGGCGGGAGGACAGATACGCAGTATTTT.

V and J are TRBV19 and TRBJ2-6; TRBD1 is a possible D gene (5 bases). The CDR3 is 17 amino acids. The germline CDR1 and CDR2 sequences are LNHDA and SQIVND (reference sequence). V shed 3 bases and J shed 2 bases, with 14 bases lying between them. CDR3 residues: CASSIHHTGTGANVLTF. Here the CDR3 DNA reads TGTGCCAGTAGTATCCACCACACAGGAACTGGGGCCAACGTCCTGACTTTC.

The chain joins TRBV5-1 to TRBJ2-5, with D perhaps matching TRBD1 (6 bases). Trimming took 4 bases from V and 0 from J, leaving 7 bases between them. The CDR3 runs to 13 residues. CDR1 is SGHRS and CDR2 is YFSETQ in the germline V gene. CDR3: CASSRDNQETQYF. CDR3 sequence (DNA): TGCGCCAGCAGCCGGGACAACCAAGAGACCCAGTACTTC.

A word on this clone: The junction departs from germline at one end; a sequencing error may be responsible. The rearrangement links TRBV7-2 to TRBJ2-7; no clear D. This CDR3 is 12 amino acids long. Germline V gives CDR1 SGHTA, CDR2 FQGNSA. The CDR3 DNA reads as TGTGCCAGCAGCTCCCAATCCTCCGAGCAGTACTTC. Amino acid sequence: CASSSQSSEQYF.

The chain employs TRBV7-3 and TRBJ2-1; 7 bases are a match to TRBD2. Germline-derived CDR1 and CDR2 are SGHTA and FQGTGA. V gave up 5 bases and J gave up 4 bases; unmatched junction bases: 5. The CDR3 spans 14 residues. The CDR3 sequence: CASSPSGTYNEQFF. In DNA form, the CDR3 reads TGTGCCAGCAGCCCGAGCGGGACGTACAATGAGCAGTTCTTC. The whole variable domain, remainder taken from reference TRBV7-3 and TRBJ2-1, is GAGVSQTPSNKVTEKGKYVELRCDPISGHTALYWYRQSLGQGPEFLIYFQGTGAADDSGLPNDRFFAVRPEGSVSTLKIQRTERGDSAVYLCASSPSGTYNEQFFGPGTRLTVL.

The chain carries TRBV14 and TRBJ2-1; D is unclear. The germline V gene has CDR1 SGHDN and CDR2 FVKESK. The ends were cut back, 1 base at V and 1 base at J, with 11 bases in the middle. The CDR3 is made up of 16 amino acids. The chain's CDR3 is CASSQVWSTSYNEQFF. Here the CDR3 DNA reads TGTGCCAGCAGCCAAGTGTGGTCGACATCCTACAATGAGCAGTTCTTC.

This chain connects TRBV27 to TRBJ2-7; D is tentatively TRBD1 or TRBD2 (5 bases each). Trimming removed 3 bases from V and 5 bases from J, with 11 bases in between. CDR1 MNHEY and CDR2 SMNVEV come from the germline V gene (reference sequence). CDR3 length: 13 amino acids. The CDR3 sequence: CASSFQGANEQYF. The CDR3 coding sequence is TGTGCCAGCAGTTTTCAGGGAGCCAACGAGCAGTACTTC.

Here the CDR3 DNA reads TGCGCCAGCAGCTTGCCAGACCCTAACTTTAATTCACCCCTCCACTTT. This encodes CASSLPDPNFNSPLHF. The chain links TRBV5-1 to TRBJ1-6, with D unresolved. The germline CDR1 and CDR2 sequences are SGHRS and YFSETQ. V gave up 1 base and J gave up 6 bases, with 14 bases separating them. This CDR3 region has 16 residues.

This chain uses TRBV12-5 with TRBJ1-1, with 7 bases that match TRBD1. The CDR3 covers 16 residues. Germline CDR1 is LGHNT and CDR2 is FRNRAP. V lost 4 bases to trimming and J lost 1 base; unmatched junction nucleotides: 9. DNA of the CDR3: TGTGCTAGTGGTTCGCCGCGAGACAGGGAGAACACTGAAGCTTTCTTT. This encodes CASGSPRDRENTEAFF.

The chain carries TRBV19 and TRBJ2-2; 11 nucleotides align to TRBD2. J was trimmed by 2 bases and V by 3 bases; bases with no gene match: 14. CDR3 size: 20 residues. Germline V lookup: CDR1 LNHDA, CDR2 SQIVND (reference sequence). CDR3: CASSIGLAGGRGKNTGELFF. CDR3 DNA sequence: TGTGCCAGTAGTATCGGGCTAGCGGGGGGAAGAGGTAAAAACACCGGGGAGCTGTTTTTT.

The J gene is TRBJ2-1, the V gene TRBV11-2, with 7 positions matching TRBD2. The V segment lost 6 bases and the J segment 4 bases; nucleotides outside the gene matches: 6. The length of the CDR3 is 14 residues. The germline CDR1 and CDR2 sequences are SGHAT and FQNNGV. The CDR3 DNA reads TGTGCCAGCAGTGCTACTAGCGTGTACAATGAGCAGTTCTTC. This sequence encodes CASSATSVYNEQFF.